These 2 T cell receptor beta chains were sequenced from one sample in a study of monozygotic twins with inflammatory bowel disease. TCRdb re-called the 5' RACE reads and gives one entry per CDR3 protein, without DNA. In total, the table holds 150,000 to 200,000 distinct CDR3 sequences. The sequenced sample was blood. These receptors were collected from a human donor with ulcerative colitis or Crohn's disease, or a healthy co-twin of an affected twin (not recorded which).

The gene calls are TRBV9 and TRBJ2-1; the D call of TRBD1 rests on TCRdb alone, since no DNA is present to check it. This CDR3 comprises 13 residues. Germline CDR1 reads SGDLS; CDR2 reads YYNGEE. The CDR3: CASSSKGYNEQFF.

The chain couples TRBV5-5 to TRBJ2-1. This CDR3 has 17 amino acids. From germline, CDR1 is SGHKS and CDR2 YYEKEE (reference sequence). The CDR3 reads CASSPLLKTSSYNEQFF.